Below, 28 T cell receptor beta chains from the same sample are listed, as sequenced in a study of CD8 T cells in Susac syndrome. Reverse transcription used roughly 0.45 to 1 ug RNA and random hexamers. A single record per CDR3 protein comes from TCRdb applying MiXCR to the immunoSEQ multiplex PCR reads. The sample yields about 22,000 distinct CDR3 sequences, 85% to 95% seen once. The sequenced sample was CD8+ T cells from PBMCs. The receptors here all came from a human donor in good health.

The chain is built from TRBV9 and TRBJ2-3; D unclear. Germline CDR1 reads SGDLS; CDR2 reads YYNGEE. This CDR3 contains 17 residues. With 6 bases removed from V and 1 base from J, the gap between germline ends came to 21 bases. CDR3 residues: CASTPATVNYRTDTQYF. The CDR3 bases are TGTGCCAGCACCCCCGCCACGGTAAACTACCGCACAGATACGCAGTATTTT. The variable domain in full, completed from reference TRBV9 and TRBJ2-3, reads DSGVTQTPKHLITATGQRVTLRCSPRSGDLSVYWYQQSLDQGLQFLIQYYNGEERAKGNILERFSAQQFPDLHSELNLSSLELGDSALYFCASTPATVNYRTDTQYFGPGTRLTVL.

The chain carries TRBV5-1 and TRBJ2-7, with 10 positions matching TRBD1. Germline V gives CDR1 SGHRS, CDR2 YFSETQ. The ends lost 4 bases at V and 2 bases at J; junction bases unmatched: 3. CDR3 length: 14 amino acids. This CDR3 is CASSTGTGAYEQYF. The DNA of the CDR3 is TGCGCCAGCAGCACCGGGACAGGGGCCTACGAGCAGTACTTC.

This chain connects TRBV4-3 to TRBJ1-5; no reliable D call. The CDR3 loop spans 13 amino acids. CDR1 is LGHNA and CDR2 is YSLEER in the germline V gene. V gave up 5 bases and J gave up 5 bases, with 10 bases separating them. The CDR3 DNA reads as TGCGCCAGCAGCATGGCGAGATATCAGCCCCAGCATTTT. It translates to CASSMARYQPQHF.

The chain links TRBV11-2 to TRBJ1-2; perhaps TRBD1 as D (6 bases). This CDR3 spans 14 amino acids. In germline, CDR1 is SGHAT, CDR2 FQNNGV. The germline V and J ends were trimmed by 5 bases and 0 bases, with 10 bases remaining between them. The DNA for the CDR3 is TGTGCCAGCAGCCGGACAGAAACTAACTATGGCTACACCTTC. It translates to CASSRTETNYGYTF.

The chain is built from TRBV6-5 and TRBJ1-1; the D gene is possibly TRBD1 (5 bases). The ends were cut back, 0 bases at V and 1 base at J, with 21 bases in the middle. Germline V lookup: CDR1 MNHEY, CDR2 SVGAGI. The CDR3 has 19 amino acids. The CDR3 nucleotides are TGTGCCAGCAGTTACTCGGGAGCCGAGGGGCTTAAAACGAACACTGAAGCTTTCTTT. The encoded protein is CASSYSGAEGLKTNTEAFF.

V is TRBV4-3 and J is TRBJ1-1, with TRBD1 matching over 7 bases. Looked up from germline, CDR1 is LGHNA and CDR2 is YSLEER. V was clipped by 2 bases and J by 2 bases; unmatched bases: 2. The CDR3 is made up of 14 amino acids. The DNA of the CDR3 is TGCGCCAGCAGCCAAAGACAGGGAAACACTGAAGCTTTCTTT. Translated, it gives CASSQRQGNTEAFF.

The rearrangement joins TRBV12-5 to TRBJ2-7; D is unresolved. With 5 bases removed from V and 5 bases from J, the gap between germline ends came to 7 bases. CDR3 length: 11 residues. Germline V gene lookup returns CDR1 LGHNT and CDR2 FRNRAP. The CDR3 DNA is TGTGCTAGTGGTCCCCCCCACGAGCAGTACTTC. Translating it yields CASGPPHEQYF.

This chain joins TRBV3-1 and TRBJ2-1, with D perhaps being TRBD1 or TRBD2 (7 bases each). Germline V gene data show CDR1 as LGHDT and CDR2 as YNNKEL (reference sequence). V was pared by 0 bases and J by 0 bases, with 12 bases between. The CDR3 contains 17 residues. The DNA of the CDR3 is TGTGCCAGCAGCCAAGATGGGAGGGGGCGCTCCTACAATGAGCAGTTCTTC. It encodes CASSQDGRGRSYNEQFF.

This rearrangement joins TRBV7-9 to TRBJ1-1; D possibly corresponds to TRBD1 (5 bases). The CDR3 consists of 12 residues. V shed 4 bases and J shed 8 bases, with 11 bases lying between them. From germline, CDR1 is SEHNR and CDR2 FQNEAQ (reference sequence). For the CDR3, the DNA is TGTGCCAGCAGCTCTGCCGGGGGAGAAGCTTTCTTT. This sequence encodes CASSSAGGEAFF.

This clonotype was counted between two and nine times. The chain recombines TRBV5-1 with TRBJ1-1; possibly TRBD1 for D (5 bases). This CDR3 has 15 amino acids. V gave up 0 bases and J gave up 0 bases, with 9 bases separating them. Germline V gene data show CDR1 as SGHRS and CDR2 as YFSETQ. CDR3: CASSLAQGMNTEAFF. Written as DNA, the CDR3 is TGCGCCAGCAGCTTGGCCCAGGGAATGAACACTGAAGCTTTCTTT.

This chain uses TRBV7-8 with TRBJ1-5; D is uncertain. Germline CDR1 and CDR2: SGHVS and FQNEAQ. The ends were cut back, 2 bases at V and 4 bases at J, with 9 bases in the middle. CDR3 length: 14 residues. CDR3 in DNA: TGTGCCAGCAGCTTAATGTCAGTTAATCAGCCCCAGCATTTT. It specifies CASSLMSVNQPQHF. Using reference TRBV7-8 and TRBJ1-5 for the parts outside the CDR3, the full variable domain is GAGVSQSPRYKVAKRGQDVALRCDPISGHVSLFWYQQALGQGPEFLTYFQNEAQLDKSGLPSDRFFAERPEGSVSTLKIQRTQQEDSAVYLCASSLMSVNQPQHFGDGTRLSIL.

This clonotype showed up just once. The chain links TRBV7-2 to TRBJ2-7, with 9 positions matching TRBD1. The J segment lost 3 bases and the V segment lost 4 bases, leaving 4 bases of the junction unmatched. Per germline, CDR1 SGHTA and CDR2 FQGNSA. CDR3 size: 14 residues. CDR3 sequence: CASSSPGQGYEQYF. CDR3 in DNA: TGTGCCAGCAGCTCACCGGGACAGGGCTACGAGCAGTACTTC.

The chain joins TRBV24-1 to TRBJ2-3; the match to TRBD2 covers 10 bases. Losses at the gene ends were 4 bases for V and 4 bases for J; bases not matched to a gene: 4. Germline loops: CDR1 KGHDR, CDR2 SFDVKD. The CDR3 is 15 residues long. The CDR3 nucleotides are TGTGCCACCAGTGAATACAGCGGGGGGGCAGATACGCAGTATTTT. Protein: CATSEYSGGADTQYF.

The rearrangement uses TRBV7-9 and TRBJ2-1; TRBD2 matches 7 bases. The CDR3 sequence is 12 residues long. J was trimmed by 9 bases and V by 4 bases; bases with no gene match: 3. Germline lookup yields CDR1 SEHNR and CDR2 FQNEAQ (reference sequence). CDR3 DNA: TGTGCCAGCAGCTCCGGGGGGAGTGAGCAGTTCTTC. Protein: CASSSGGSEQFF.

This clonotype occurred a few times. This chain connects TRBV9 to TRBJ2-7; D gene ambiguous. Germline CDR1 reads SGDLS; CDR2 reads YYNGEE. V shed 1 base and J shed 2 bases, with 10 bases lying between them. The CDR3 runs 14 residues. CDR3 region: CASSVSGTPYEQYF. The CDR3 DNA reads TGTGCCAGCAGCGTAAGTGGCACCCCCTACGAGCAGTACTTC.

This rearrangement joins TRBV10-3 to TRBJ1-2, with D tentatively TRBD1 (6 bases). V was shortened by 4 bases and J by 0 bases, with 9 bases between the two germline ends. The germline V gene has CDR1 ENHRY and CDR2 SYGVKD. CDR3 length: 14 amino acids. The CDR3 region is CAISGGDTNYGYTF. CDR3 nucleotides: TGTGCCATCAGTGGGGGGGACACTAACTATGGCTACACCTTC.

This chain connects TRBV4-3 to TRBJ2-7, with 7 bases matching TRBD1. V trimming: 1 base; J trimming: 9 bases; junction bases outside the gene matches: 9. The CDR3 runs 14 residues. Germline V gene sequence: CDR1 LGHNA, CDR2 YSLEER. CDR3 coding DNA: TGCGCCAGCAGCCAAGGGACAGGTTCCATAGGGCAGTACTTC. Translating it yields CASSQGTGSIGQYF.

This chain joins TRBV14 and TRBJ1-4; D unclear. The germline V and J ends were trimmed by 2 bases and 0 bases, with 7 bases remaining between them. This CDR3 comprises 15 residues. Germline V gene data show CDR1 as SGHDN and CDR2 as FVKESK. In DNA, the CDR3 is TGTGCCAGCAGCCAACCAGATGCAACTAATGAAAAACTGTTTTTT. Protein sequence: CASSQPDATNEKLFF.

The chain is built from TRBV13 and TRBJ2-4, with a tentative D call TRBD1 (6 bases). Trimming removed 4 bases at V and 0 bases at J, with 7 bases between. The CDR3 runs to 14 residues. CDR1 and CDR2 (germline): PRHDT, FYEKMQ (reference sequence). In nucleotides, the CDR3 is TGTGCCAGCAGCTCCAGGGGAGCCAAAAACATTCAGTACTTC. Translating it yields CASSSRGAKNIQYF.

The rearrangement uses TRBV5-4 and TRBJ2-3; 11 bases align to TRBD1. The V gene end was trimmed by 4 bases and the J gene end by 0 bases; junction bases not matched to a gene: 7. The CDR3 runs to 17 residues. Germline V gene data show CDR1 as SGHNT and CDR2 as YYREEE (reference sequence). This CDR3 is CASSERDRGKSTDTQYF. CDR3 coding DNA: TGTGCCAGCAGCGAACGGGACAGGGGGAAAAGCACAGATACGCAGTATTTT. Filled out from reference TRBV5-4 and TRBJ2-3, the complete variable domain reads ETGVTQSPTHLIKTRGQQVTLRCSSQSGHNTVSWYQQALGQGPQFIFQYYREEENGRGNFPPRFSGLQFPNYSSELNVNALELDDSALYLCASSERDRGKSTDTQYFGPGTRLTVL.

V usage is TRBV7-2 and J usage is TRBJ2-7; TRBD1 agrees at 9 bases. The CDR3 length is 14 residues. V dropped 4 bases and J dropped 4; count of bases not matched to a gene: 5. CDR1 and CDR2 (germline): SGHTA, FQGNSA. The CDR3 sequence: CASSSTGGPYEQYF. The CDR3 DNA reads TGTGCCAGCAGCTCTACAGGGGGCCCGTACGAGCAGTACTTC. Variable domain in full (rest from reference TRBV7-2 and TRBJ2-7): GAGVSQSPSNKVTEKGKDVELRCDPISGHTALYWYRQSLGQGLEFLIYFQGNSAPDKSGLPSDRFSAERTGGSVSTLTIQRTQQEDSAVYLCASSSTGGPYEQYFGPGTRLTVT.

The V gene is TRBV11-2, the J gene TRBJ1-3; the D is unclear. Trimming left V 8 bases short and J 0 bases short, with 8 bases between. CDR1 and CDR2 (germline): SGHAT, FQNNGV. The CDR3 runs 13 residues. CDR3 nucleotide sequence: TGTGCCAGCGGACTGAGCTCTGGAAACACCATATATTTT. This encodes CASGLSSGNTIYF.

The chain employs TRBV6-5 and TRBJ2-2; D remains unclear. From germline, CDR1 is MNHEY and CDR2 SVGAGI. The germline V and J ends were trimmed by 2 bases and 5 bases, with 6 bases remaining between them. The CDR3 consists of 13 residues. Here the CDR3 reads CASSYHFTGELFF. The CDR3 DNA reads as TGTGCCAGCAGTTACCATTTTACCGGGGAGCTGTTTTTT.

This clonotype was detected once. The chain uses TRBV3-1 and TRBJ2-3, with 8 bases that match TRBD2. In germline, CDR1 is LGHDT, CDR2 YNNKEL (reference sequence). V shed 1 base, J shed 3 bases, and the junction held 9 bases outside the gene matches. The CDR3 loop spans 17 amino acids. In DNA form, the CDR3 reads TGTGCCAGCAGCCAAGCCTACGCGGGGGGCAAGACAGATACGCAGTATTTT. Translated, it gives CASSQAYAGGKTDTQYF.

The gene calls are TRBV20-1 and TRBJ2-7; D gene ambiguous. The CDR3 is made up of 13 amino acids. Deletions cut 3 bases from V and 3 bases from J, with 12 bases between. From germline, CDR1 is DFQATT and CDR2 SNEGSKA (reference sequence). CDR3 DNA: TGCAGTGCTAGCGGGCTAGGAGACTACGAGCAGTACTTC. This translates into CSASGLGDYEQYF.

The genes are TRBV7-2 and TRBJ2-5; 9 nucleotides line up with TRBD2. Germline V CDR1 and CDR2: SGHTA, FQGNSA. The CDR3 is made up of 18 amino acids. The V segment lost 0 bases and the J segment 4 bases; nucleotides outside the gene matches: 12. The CDR3 region is CASSLAFTLAGRRETQYF. The DNA for the CDR3 is TGTGCCAGCAGCTTAGCTTTCACCCTAGCGGGGAGGAGAGAGACCCAGTACTTC.

The rearrangement links TRBV4-3 to TRBJ1-1, with D possibly matching TRBD1 (5 bases). V lost 1 base and J 1 base, leaving 13 bases between the germline ends. This CDR3 comprises 16 residues. Germline CDR1 LGHNA, CDR2 YSLEER. The CDR3 region has the DNA TGCGCCAGCAGCCAAGGCAGGGCCCCCAGGAACACTGAAGCTTTCTTT. This encodes CASSQGRAPRNTEAFF.

V usage is TRBV6-5 and J usage is TRBJ2-1, with a possible D match to TRBD2 (6 bases). V lost 4 bases, J lost 1 base, and 8 bases lay in between. The germline CDR1 and CDR2 sequences are MNHEY and SVGAGI. The CDR3 extends over 14 amino acids. The CDR3 DNA reads TGTGCCAGCAGTTGGGGGGATTCCTACAATGAGCAGTTCTTC. Protein product: CASSWGDSYNEQFF.